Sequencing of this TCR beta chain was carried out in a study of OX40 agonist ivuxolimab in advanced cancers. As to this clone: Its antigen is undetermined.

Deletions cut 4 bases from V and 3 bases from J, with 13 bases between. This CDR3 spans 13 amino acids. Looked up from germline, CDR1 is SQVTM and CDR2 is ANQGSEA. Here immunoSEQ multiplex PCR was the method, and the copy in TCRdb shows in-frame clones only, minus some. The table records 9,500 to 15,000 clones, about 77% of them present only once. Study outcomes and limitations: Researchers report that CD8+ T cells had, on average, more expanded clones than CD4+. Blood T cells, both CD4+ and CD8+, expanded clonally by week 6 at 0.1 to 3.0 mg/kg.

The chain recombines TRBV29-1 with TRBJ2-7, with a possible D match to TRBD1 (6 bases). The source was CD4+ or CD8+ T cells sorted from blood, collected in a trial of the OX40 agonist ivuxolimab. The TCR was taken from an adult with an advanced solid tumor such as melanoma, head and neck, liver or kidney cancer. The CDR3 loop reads CSVVGQTLYEQYF. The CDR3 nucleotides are TGCAGCGTTGTAGGACAGACTCTCTACGAGCAGTACTTC.